This T cell receptor (beta chain) was recorded in a study of CD8 T cells in Susac syndrome (dated by TCRdb to the late 2010s). As for the study more broadly: Repertoire sequencing was used to test whether CD8+ T cell activation and differentiation in Susac syndrome was antigen driven. Overall study outcomes, separate from this receptor: The number of individuals in the TCR sequencing and HLA analysis was acknowledged as relatively small.

High-throughput TCR beta sequencing profiled peripheral blood CD8+ and CD4+ T cells from healthy donors, Susac syndrome patients and multiple sclerosis patients. Healthy donors were included as age- and sex-matched controls. CD8+ TEMRA cells were enriched by FACS, while bulk CD8+ and CD4+ T cells were purified by magnetic negative isolation. Blood was collected in EDTA tubes and processed within 24 hours, with PBMCs isolated through density gradient centrifugation. PBMCs intended for TCR sequencing were frozen in liquid nitrogen and were later thawed in a 37 degrees C water bath. A purity of at least 90% was achieved for sorted or isolated CD4+, CD8+ and CD8+ TEMRA cells. From cysteine to phenylalanine, the CDR3 is 15 amino acids long. Of all the DNA, just the CDR3 is kept, 45 bases in frame from base 1. Trimming leaves V shorter by 8 bases and J shorter by 3 bases, with the junction holding 8 bases beyond the gene matches. Taken from the germline V gene (reference sequence), the CDR1 and CDR2 loops are LNHDA and SQIVND.

RNA was extracted with the RNeasy kit and 0.5 to 1 ug was reverse transcribed using random hexamers. TCR beta CDR3 regions were amplified with the immunoSEQ multiplex PCR assay covering 54 Vbeta and 13 Jbeta segments. PCR amplification bias was corrected using a synthetic template baseline for primer optimization and computational correction. Concerning the study's data processing: Only productive sequences were kept, with reads annotated to V, D and J genes according to IMGT and analyzed in immunoSEQ Analyzer. Clonality was calculated as one minus the Shannon entropy normalized by log2 of the number of productive unique sequences. For each patient and control, public and private clones were evaluated among the 100 most prevalent clones. Clones were defined as Susac-specific when absent from the healthy and MS cohorts, from about a thousand published viral clones and from other ImmuneACCESS disease sequences. The public reads were reprocessed in TCRdb via fastp at Q25 and MiXCR, keeping in-frame beta chains. Each CDR3 protein gets just one entry, which takes the most common genes and DNA from the rows behind it. The V and J calls follow TCRdb's processing rather than the paper's. The sample data list 100,000 to 150,000 distinct CDR3 sequences, and nearly 95% of these were observed just once. The ten largest make up around 0.12% of the sample.

As to this clonotype: No cognate antigen has been identified for it. There are no base qualities to consult, and no much larger clone falls within one base.

Sequencing was done on a sample of CD4+ T cells from PBMCs. The clonotype originates from a human donor in good health. In this chain, TRBV19 is recombined with TRBJ2-7; 12 bases in between match TRBD1. The nucleotide sequence is TGTGCCAGTCAACAAGGGACAGGGGGCAACTACGAGCAGTACTTC. Translated, this gives CASQQGTGGNYEQYF. When the CDR3 is completed using the reference TRBV19 and TRBJ2-7 genes on either side, the full variable domain is DGGITQSPKYLFRKEGQNVTLSCEQNLNHDAMYWYRQDPGQGLRLIYYSQIVNDFQKGDIAEGYSVSREKKESFPLTVTSAQKNPTAFYLCASQQGTGGNYEQYFGPGTRLTVT.